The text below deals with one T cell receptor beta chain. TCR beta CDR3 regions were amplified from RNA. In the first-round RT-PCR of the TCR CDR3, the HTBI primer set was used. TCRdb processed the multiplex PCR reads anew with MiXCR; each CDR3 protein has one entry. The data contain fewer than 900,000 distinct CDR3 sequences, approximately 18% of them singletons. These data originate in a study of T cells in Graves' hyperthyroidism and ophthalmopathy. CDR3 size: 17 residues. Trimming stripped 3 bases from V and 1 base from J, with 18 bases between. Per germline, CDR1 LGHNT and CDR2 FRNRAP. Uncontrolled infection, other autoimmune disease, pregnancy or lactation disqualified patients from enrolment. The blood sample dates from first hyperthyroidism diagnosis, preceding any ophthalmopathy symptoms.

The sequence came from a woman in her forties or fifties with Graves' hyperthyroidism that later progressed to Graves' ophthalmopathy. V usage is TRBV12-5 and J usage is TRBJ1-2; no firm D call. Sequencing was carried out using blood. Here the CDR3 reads CASGLERRGGVNYGYTF. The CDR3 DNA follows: TGTGCTAGTGGTTTAGAACGACGGGGAGGTGTTAACTATGGCTACACCTTC.